The source of this T cell receptor beta chain is a study of blood T cell repertoires in COVID-19. Sequencing was performed with immunoSEQ multiplex PCR; in TCRdb, only in-frame clones are kept and a portion is missing. This repertoire shows a few hundred thousand clones, just under 85% found once; its top ten account for 15%. Germline V gene lookup returns CDR1 SGHTA and CDR2 FQGTGA. CDR3 size: 13 residues. Trimming stripped 4 bases from V and 6 bases from J, with 12 bases between. The chain links TRBV7-3 to TRBJ1-1; no firm D call. This TCR was recovered from a man aged 35-49 years who had recovered from COVID-19. The source material was PBMCs or T cells enriched from blood (not recorded which). CDR3 bases: TGTGCCAGCAGCTCTCATCGGGATTCTGAAGCTTTCTTT. This gives the protein CASSSHRDSEAFF.